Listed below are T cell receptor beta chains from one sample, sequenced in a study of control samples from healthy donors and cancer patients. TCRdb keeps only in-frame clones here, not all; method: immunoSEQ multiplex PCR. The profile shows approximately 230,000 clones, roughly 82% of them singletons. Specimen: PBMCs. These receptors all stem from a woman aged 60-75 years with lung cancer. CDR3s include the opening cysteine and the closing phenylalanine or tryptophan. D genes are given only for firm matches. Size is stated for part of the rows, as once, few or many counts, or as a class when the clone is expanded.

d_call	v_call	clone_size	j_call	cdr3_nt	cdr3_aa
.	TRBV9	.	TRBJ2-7	TGTGCCAGCAGCGTATTTGACTGGAACTACGAGCAGTACTTC	CASSVFDWNYEQYF
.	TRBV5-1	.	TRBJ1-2	TGCGCCAGCAGGCCCGAGCCTAACTATGGCTACACCTTC	CASRPEPNYGYTF
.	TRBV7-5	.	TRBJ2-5	TGTGCCAGAAGCCCTGGGACTAGCGGGGGGGCTTTGGGAGAGACCCAGTACTTC	CARSPGTSGGALGETQYF
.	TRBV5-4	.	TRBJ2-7	TGTGCCAGCAGCCTAATAGGGTCCTACGAGCAGTACTTC	CASSLIGSYEQYF
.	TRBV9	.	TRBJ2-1	TGTGCCAGCAGCGGGATAGGTGGCAGGGCTTCCTACAATGAGCAGTTCTTC	CASSGIGGRASYNEQFF
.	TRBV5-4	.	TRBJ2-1	TGTGCCAGCAGCGGAGAGCTAAGCTCCTACAATGAGCAGTTCTTC	CASSGELSSYNEQFF
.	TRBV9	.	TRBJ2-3	TGTGCCAGCAGCTTGGACGCCCCGGGAGATACGCAGTATTTT	CASSLDAPGDTQYF
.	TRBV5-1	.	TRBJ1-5	TGCGCCAGCAGCTTGGATCGTAATCAGCCCCAGCATTTT	CASSLDRNQPQHF
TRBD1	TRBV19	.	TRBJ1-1	TGTGCCAGTAGTCTAAGACAGGGCACTGAAGCTTTCTTT	CASSLRQGTEAFF
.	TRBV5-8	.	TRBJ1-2	TGTGCCAGTCACCCGGGACACCTATTGTATGGCTACACCTTC	CASHPGHLLYGYTF
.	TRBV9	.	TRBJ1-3	TGTGCCAGCAGCGACAGGCCCTCTGGAAACACCATATATTTT	CASSDRPSGNTIYF
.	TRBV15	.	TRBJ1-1	TGTGCCACCAGCAGAGATCTTTTTACGGCTTTCTTT	CATSRDLFTAFF
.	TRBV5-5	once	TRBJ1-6	TGTGCCAGCAGCTTAGACACCATTCTCGATAATTCACCCCTCCACTTT	CASSLDTILDNSPLHF
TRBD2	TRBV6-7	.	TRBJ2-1	TGTGCCAGCCCCGTTGCTAGCGGGGAGGGAAATGAGCAGTTCTTC	CASPVASGEGNEQFF
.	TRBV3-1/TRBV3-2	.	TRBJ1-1	TGTGCCAGCAGCAACGACAGGACTGAAGCTTTCTTT	CASSNDRTEAFF
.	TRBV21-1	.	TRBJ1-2	TGTGCCAGCAGGTGGAAGGTATACACCTTC	CASRWKVYTF
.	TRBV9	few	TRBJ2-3	TGTGCCAGCAGCGACAGGGATGGGACAGATACGCAGTATTTT	CASSDRDGTDTQYF
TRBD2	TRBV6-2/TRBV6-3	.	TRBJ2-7	TGTGCCAGCAGTCTACAACTAGCGGCCACCTACGAGCAGTACTTC	CASSLQLAATYEQYF
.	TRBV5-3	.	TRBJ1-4	TGTGCCAGAAGCTTGCCCGCAACTAATGAAAAACTGTTTTTT	CARSLPATNEKLFF
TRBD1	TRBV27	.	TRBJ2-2	TGTGCCAGCAGCCGGCAGGGGGCGCTCGGGGAGCTGTTTTTT	CASSRQGALGELFF
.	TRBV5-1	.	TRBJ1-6	TGCGCCAGCAGCTTCGGCAGTCCTACCTATAATTCACCCCTCCACTTT	CASSFGSPTYNSPLHF
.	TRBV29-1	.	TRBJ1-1	TGCGCCCAAGCACAGGATTACACTGAAGCTTTCTTT	CAQAQDYTEAFF
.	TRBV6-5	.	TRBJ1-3	TGTGCCAGCAGAACCGACAGAAGTCGAAACACCATATATTTT	CASRTDRSRNTIYF
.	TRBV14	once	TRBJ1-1	TGTGCCAGCAGCCTACGGCAGGTAGGGAACACTGAAGCTTTCTTT	CASSLRQVGNTEAFF
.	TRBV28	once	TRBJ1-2	TGTGCCAGCACCCCCCGTGGGATATGGAACTATGGCTACACCTTC	CASTPRGIWNYGYTF
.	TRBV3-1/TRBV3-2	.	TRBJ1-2	TGTGCCAGCAGCCGACCCCGGGGGGGCAGGAACTATGGCTACACCTTC	CASSRPRGGRNYGYTF
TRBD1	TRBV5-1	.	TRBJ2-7	TGCGCCAGCTCTGACAGGGGCGCCTACGAGCAGTACTTC	CASSDRGAYEQYF
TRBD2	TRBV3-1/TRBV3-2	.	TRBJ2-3	TGTGCCAGCAGCCAAACCGGACTAGCGGGGGGTCTGTCGATCACAGATACGCAGTATTTT	CASSQTGLAGGLSITDTQYF
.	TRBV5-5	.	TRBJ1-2	TGTGCCAGCAGCATAGGACAGTTGGTTGTTGGCTACACCTTC	CASSIGQLVVGYTF
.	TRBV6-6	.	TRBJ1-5	TGTGCCAGCCGGAACCGGGACGTCTGGAATCAGCCCCAGCATTTT	CASRNRDVWNQPQHF
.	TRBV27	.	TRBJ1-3	TGTGCCAGCAGTTTATCGAGGGGGGACACCATATATTTT	CASSLSRGDTIYF
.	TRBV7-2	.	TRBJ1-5	TGTGCCAGCAGCCCCGAAACAGGGATAGGGAATCAGCCCCAGCATTTT	CASSPETGIGNQPQHF
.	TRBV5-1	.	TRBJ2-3	TGCGCCAGCAGCCCCATGGACAGCCGGACAGATACGCAGTATTTT	CASSPMDSRTDTQYF
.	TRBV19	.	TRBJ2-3	TGTGCCAGTAGTCTCGACGAAGATACGCAGTATTTT	CASSLDEDTQYF
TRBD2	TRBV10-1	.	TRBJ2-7	TGCGCCAGCAGTGAATTCGGGCTAGCGGGATCCGACGAGCAGTACTTC	CASSEFGLAGSDEQYF
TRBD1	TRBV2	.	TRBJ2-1	TGTGCCAGTACCCCCGGGACAGGGCGGTACAATGAGCAGTTCTTC	CASTPGTGRYNEQFF
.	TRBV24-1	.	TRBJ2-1	TGTGCCACCAGTGAGGTAGGAGCCTCCTACAATGAGCAGTTCTTC	CATSEVGASYNEQFF